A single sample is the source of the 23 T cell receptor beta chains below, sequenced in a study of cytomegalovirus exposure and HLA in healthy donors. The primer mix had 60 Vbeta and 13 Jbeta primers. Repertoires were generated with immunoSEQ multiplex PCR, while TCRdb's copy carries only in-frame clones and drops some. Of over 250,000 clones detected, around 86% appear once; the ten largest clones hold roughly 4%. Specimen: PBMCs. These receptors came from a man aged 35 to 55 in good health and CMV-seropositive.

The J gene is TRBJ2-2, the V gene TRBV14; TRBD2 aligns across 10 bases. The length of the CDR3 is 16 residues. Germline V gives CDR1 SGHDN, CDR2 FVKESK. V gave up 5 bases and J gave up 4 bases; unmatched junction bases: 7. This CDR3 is CASSSRLAGPTGELFF. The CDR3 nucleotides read TGTGCCAGCAGCTCCCGACTAGCGGGTCCCACCGGGGAGCTGTTTTTT.

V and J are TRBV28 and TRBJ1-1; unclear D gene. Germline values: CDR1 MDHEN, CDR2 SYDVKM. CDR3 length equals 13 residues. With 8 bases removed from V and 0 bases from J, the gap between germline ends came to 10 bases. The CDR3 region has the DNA TGTGCCAGCGAAGCTGTGATGAACACTGAAGCTTTCTTT. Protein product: CASEAVMNTEAFF.

CDR3 sequence reads: CSVGGGRGSPLHF. The CDR3 bases are TGCAGCGTTGGCGGGGGGCGCGGGTCACCCCTCCACTTT. V gene TRBV29-1 combines with J gene TRBJ1-6, with D possibly being TRBD1 (6 bases). Trimming took 4 bases from V and 10 from J, leaving 14 bases between them. This CDR3 has 13 residues. Per the germline V gene, CDR1 is SQVTM and CDR2 is ANQGSEA.

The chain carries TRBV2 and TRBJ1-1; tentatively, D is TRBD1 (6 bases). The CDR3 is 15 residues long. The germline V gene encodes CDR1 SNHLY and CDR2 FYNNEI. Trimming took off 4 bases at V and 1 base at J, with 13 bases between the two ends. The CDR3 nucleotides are TGTGCCAGCAGTGGGGGGCCCGTGGGGAACACTGAAGCTTTCTTT. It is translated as CASSGGPVGNTEAFF.

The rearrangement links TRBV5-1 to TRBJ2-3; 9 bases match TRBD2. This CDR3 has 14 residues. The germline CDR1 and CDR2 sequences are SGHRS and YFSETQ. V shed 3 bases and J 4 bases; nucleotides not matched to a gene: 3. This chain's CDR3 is CASSSIAGADTQYF. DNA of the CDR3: TGCGCCAGCAGCTCCATAGCGGGAGCAGATACGCAGTATTTT.

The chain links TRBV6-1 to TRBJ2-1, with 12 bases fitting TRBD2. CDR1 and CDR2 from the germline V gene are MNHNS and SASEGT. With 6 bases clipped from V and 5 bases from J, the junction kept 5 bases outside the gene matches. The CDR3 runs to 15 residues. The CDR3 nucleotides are TGTGCCAGCAGAAAAGGGACTAGCGGGCACAATGAGCAGTTCTTC. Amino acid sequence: CASRKGTSGHNEQFF.

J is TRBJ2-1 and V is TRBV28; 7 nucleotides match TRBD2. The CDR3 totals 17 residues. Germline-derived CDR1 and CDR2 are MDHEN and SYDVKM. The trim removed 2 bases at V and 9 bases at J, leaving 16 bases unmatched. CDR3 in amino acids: CASSLPGGPNINGEQFF. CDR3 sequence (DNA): TGTGCCAGCAGTTTACCGGGAGGCCCTAACATTAACGGTGAGCAGTTCTTC.

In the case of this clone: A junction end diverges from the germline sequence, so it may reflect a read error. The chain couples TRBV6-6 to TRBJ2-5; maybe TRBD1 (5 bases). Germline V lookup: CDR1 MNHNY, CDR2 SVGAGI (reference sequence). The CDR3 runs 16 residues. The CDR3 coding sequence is TGTGCCAGCAGTTACCCCCCTGCAGGGTTCCCAGAGGCCCAGTACTTC. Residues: CASSYPPAGFPEAQYF.

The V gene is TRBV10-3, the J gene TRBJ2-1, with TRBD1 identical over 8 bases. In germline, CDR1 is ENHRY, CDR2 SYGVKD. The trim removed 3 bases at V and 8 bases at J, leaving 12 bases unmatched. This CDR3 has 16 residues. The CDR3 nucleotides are TGTGCCATCAGTGATGGAGACAGGGGCGAGGTCGATGAGCAGTTCTTC. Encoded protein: CAISDGDRGEVDEQFF.

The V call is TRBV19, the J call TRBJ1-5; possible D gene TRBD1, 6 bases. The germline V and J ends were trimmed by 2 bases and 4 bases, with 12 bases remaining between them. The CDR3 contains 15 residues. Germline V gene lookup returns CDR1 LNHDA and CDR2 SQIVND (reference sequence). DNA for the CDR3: TGTGCCAGTAGTATATGGGGAAGGGGGAATCAGCCCCAGCATTTT. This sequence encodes CASSIWGRGNQPQHF.

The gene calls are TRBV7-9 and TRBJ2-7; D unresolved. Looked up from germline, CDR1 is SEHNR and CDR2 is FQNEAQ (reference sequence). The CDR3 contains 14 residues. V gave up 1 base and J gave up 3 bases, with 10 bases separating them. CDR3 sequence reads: CASSLGAIDYEQYF. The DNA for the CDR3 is TGTGCCAGCAGCTTAGGCGCGATAGACTACGAGCAGTACTTC.

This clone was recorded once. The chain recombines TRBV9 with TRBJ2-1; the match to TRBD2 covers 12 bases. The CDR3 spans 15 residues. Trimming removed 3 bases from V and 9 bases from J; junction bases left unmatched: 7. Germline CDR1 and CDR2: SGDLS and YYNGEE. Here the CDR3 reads CASSATSGSKGEQFF. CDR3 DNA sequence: TGTGCCAGCAGCGCGACTAGCGGGAGTAAGGGTGAGCAGTTCTTC.

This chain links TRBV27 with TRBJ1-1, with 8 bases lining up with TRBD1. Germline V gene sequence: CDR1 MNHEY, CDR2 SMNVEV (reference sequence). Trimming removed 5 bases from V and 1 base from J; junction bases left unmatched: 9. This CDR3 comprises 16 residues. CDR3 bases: TGTGCCAGCAGTAACCACTTGGACAGGGAGAACACTGAAGCTTTCTTT. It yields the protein CASSNHLDRENTEAFF.

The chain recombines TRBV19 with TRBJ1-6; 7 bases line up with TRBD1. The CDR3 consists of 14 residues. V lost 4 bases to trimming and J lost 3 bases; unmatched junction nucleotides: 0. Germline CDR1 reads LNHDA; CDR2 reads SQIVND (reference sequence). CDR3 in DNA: TGTGCCAGTAGTACAGGGGGCTATAATTCACCCCTCCACTTT. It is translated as CASSTGGYNSPLHF.

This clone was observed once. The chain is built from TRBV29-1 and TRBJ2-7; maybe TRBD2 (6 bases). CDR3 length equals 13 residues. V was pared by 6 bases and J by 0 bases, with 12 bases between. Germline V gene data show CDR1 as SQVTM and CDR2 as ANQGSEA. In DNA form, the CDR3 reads TGCAGCGTCCTTAGCGGCAGCTCCTACGAGCAGTACTTC. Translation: CSVLSGSSYEQYF.

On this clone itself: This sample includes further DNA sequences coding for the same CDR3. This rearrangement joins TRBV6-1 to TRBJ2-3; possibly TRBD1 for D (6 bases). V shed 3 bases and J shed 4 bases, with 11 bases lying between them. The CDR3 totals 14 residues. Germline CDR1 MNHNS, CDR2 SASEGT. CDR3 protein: CASSEGGGPDTQYF. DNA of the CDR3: TGTGCCAGCAGTGAGGGTGGGGGCCCAGATACGCAGTATTTT.

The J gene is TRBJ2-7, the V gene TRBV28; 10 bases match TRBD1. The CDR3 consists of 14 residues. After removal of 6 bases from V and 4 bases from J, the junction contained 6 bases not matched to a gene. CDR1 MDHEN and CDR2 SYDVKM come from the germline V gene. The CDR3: CASSRDRGFYEQYF. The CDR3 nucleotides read TGTGCCAGCAGCCGGGACAGGGGTTTTTACGAGCAGTACTTC.

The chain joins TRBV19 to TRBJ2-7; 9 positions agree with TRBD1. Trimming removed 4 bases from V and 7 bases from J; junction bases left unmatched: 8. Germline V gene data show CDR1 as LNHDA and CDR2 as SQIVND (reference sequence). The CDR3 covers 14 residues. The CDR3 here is CASSTQGAPGEQYF. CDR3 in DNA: TGTGCCAGTAGTACACAGGGGGCCCCGGGAGAGCAGTACTTC.

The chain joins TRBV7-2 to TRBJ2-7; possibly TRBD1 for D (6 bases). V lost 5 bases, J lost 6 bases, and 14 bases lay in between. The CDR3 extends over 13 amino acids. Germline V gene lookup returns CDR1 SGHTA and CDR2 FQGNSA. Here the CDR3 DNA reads TGTGCCAGCAGCACGCGCACAGGGATCGAGCAGTACTTC. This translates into CASSTRTGIEQYF.

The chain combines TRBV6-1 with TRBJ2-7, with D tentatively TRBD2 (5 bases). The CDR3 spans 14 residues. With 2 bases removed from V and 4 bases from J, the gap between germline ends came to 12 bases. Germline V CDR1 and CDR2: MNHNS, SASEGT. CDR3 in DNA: TGTGCCAGCAGTGAAAGGGAGTACGGGTACGAGCAGTACTTC. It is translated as CASSEREYGYEQYF.

The CDR3: CASSPRDNQETQYF. The CDR3 DNA sequence: TGTGCCAGCAGCCCCCGGGACAACCAAGAGACCCAGTACTTC. The chain is built from TRBV11-2 and TRBJ2-5; D possibly corresponds to TRBD1 (6 bases). Germline V gene sequence: CDR1 SGHAT, CDR2 FQNNGV. With 5 bases removed from V and 0 bases from J, the gap between germline ends came to 10 bases. The CDR3 extends over 14 amino acids.

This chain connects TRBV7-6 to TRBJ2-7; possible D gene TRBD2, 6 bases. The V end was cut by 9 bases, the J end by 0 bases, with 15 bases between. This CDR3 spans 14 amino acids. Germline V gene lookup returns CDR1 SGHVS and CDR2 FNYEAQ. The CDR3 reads CASAGTSSSYEQYF. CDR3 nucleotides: TGTGCCAGTGCCGGGACTTCCAGCTCCTACGAGCAGTACTTC. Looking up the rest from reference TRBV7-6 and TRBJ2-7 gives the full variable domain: GAGVSQSPRYKVTKRGQDVALRCDPISGHVSLYWYRQALGQGPEFLTYFNYEAQQDKSGLPNDRFSAERPEGSISTLTIQRTEQRDSAMYRCASAGTSSSYEQYFGPGTRLTVT.

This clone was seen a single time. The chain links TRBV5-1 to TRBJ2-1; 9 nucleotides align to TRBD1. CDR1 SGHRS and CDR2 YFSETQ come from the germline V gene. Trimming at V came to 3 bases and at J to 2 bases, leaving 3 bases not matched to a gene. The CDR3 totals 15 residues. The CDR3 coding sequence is TGCGCCAGCAGCTCGGGACAGGGACCCTACAATGAGCAGTTCTTC. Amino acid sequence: CASSSGQGPYNEQFF.